These T cell receptor beta chains were read from a single sample in a study of blood T cell repertoires in COVID-19. TCRdb's table, derived via immunoSEQ multiplex PCR, lists solely in-frame clones and lacks some. The sample includes 200,000 to 300,000 clones, roughly 76% seen only once; the top ten take 6.5% to 9.5%. Material for sequencing was peripheral blood. These receptor sequences come from a woman of 80 years or more with COVID-19, enrolled during active disease. The CDR3 runs from the conserved cysteine through the conserved F or W. A D gene is named only where the DNA matches it firmly. A row's size may be missing; if present it is once, few, many or a size class.

TRBV28	.	.	TRBJ1-4	TGTGCCAGCAGTTTTGACGGGGTTACCGAGCGAAAACTGTTTTTT	CASSFDGVTERKLFF
TRBV25-1	.	.	TRBJ2-2	TGTGCCAGCAGTGACGACAGGCTGAACACCGGGGAGCTGTTTTTT	CASSDDRLNTGELFF
TRBV10-3	.	TRBD1	TRBJ1-3	TGTGCCATCAGACCACACGGGACAGTAGAAGACACCATATATTTT	CAIRPHGTVEDTIYF
TRBV19	.	.	TRBJ1-1	TGTGCCAGTACAGGGTTGACTGAAGCTTTCTTT	CASTGLTEAFF
TRBV30	.	.	TRBJ2-2	TGTGCCTGGAGCGCCGGGAGGAACACCGGGGAGCTGTTTTTT	CAWSAGRNTGELFF
TRBV2	.	TRBD1	TRBJ1-2	TGTGCCAGCAGCCGACAGGGTCTTAACCTCATTGGCTACACCTTC	CASSRQGLNLIGYTF
TRBV5-6	.	.	TRBJ2-7	TGTGCCAGCAGGGAATGGGGGGATCTCCGGGAGCAGTACTTC	CASREWGDLREQYF
TRBV3-1/TRBV3-2	.	.	TRBJ1-1	TGTGCCAGCAGTCTATTACCCGGGGGCACTGAAGCTTTCTTT	CASSLLPGGTEAFF
TRBV28	once	.	TRBJ1-5	TGTGCCAGCAGTCCCCCGGGGGGGAATCAGCCCCAGCATTTT	CASSPPGGNQPQHF
TRBV28	few	TRBD1	TRBJ1-5	TGTGCCAGCAGGCCAACAGGGGCTAATCAGCCCCAGCATTTT	CASRPTGANQPQHF
TRBV28	medium-sized	.	TRBJ1-6	TGTGCCAGCAGTTCCCTAGCGGGGATTAATTCACCCCTCCACTTT	CASSSLAGINSPLHF
TRBV11-1	.	.	TRBJ2-5	TGTGCCAGCAGCTTAGGTGCGGGAACGCAAGAGACCCAGTACTTC	CASSLGAGTQETQYF
TRBV4-1	.	TRBD1	TRBJ1-4	TGCGCCAGCAGCCCTGAAAAGCCCGGGACAGCACATGAAAAACTGTTTTTT	CASSPEKPGTAHEKLFF
TRBV18	.	.	TRBJ2-2	TGTGCCAGCCTCCACAGGAACACCGGGGAGCTGTTTTTT	CASLHRNTGELFF
TRBV3-1/TRBV3-2	.	.	TRBJ1-2	TGTGCCAGCAGCCCGTCGGCTAACTATGGCTACACCTTC	CASSPSANYGYTF
TRBV21-1	few	.	TRBJ1-1	TGTGCCAGCAGCAAGGGAGGTAAGAGGGAGGAAGCTTTCTTT	CASSKGGKREEAFF
TRBV30	.	.	TRBJ2-6	TGTGCCTGGAGTCCTCGGAGAGGGCAGGCCAACGTCCTGACTTTC	CAWSPRRGQANVLTF
TRBV5-1	few	TRBD1	TRBJ1-6	TGCGCCAGCAGATCAACAGGGGCACCCCTCCACTTT	CASRSTGAPLHF
TRBV19	.	TRBD1	TRBJ2-7	TGTGCCAGTACCCAACGACAGGGGTCCTACGAGCAGTACTTC	CASTQRQGSYEQYF
TRBV7-6	.	.	TRBJ1-5	TGTGCCAGCAGCCAGGGCCGCCTCGATCAGCCCCAGCATTTT	CASSQGRLDQPQHF
TRBV18	.	.	TRBJ1-1	TGTGCCAGCTCACCGATAGAAGTCATGAACACTGAAGCTTTCTTT	CASSPIEVMNTEAFF
TRBV30	.	TRBD1	TRBJ1-1	TGTGCCTCGTGGACAGGGCTACGGAACACTGAAGCTTTCTTT	CASWTGLRNTEAFF
TRBV28	once	TRBD2	TRBJ2-3	TGTGCCAGCAGGGGACTAGACCCAGATACGCAGTATTTT	CASRGLDPDTQYF
TRBV18	.	TRBD1	TRBJ2-7	TGTGCCAGCTCACGACAGGGGCTTACCTACGAGCAGTACTTC	CASSRQGLTYEQYF
TRBV7-2	.	.	TRBJ1-1	TGTGCCAGCAGCTTCTTCGCGACAGGCCCGAACACTGAAGCTTTCTTT	CASSFFATGPNTEAFF
TRBV5-1	.	TRBD2	TRBJ2-1	TGCGCCAGCAGCTTGGGCGGGAGCTCCTACAATGAGCAGTTCTTC	CASSLGGSSYNEQFF
TRBV11-2	few	.	TRBJ1-1	TGTGCCAGCAGCTTATCACAGAGGAACACTGAAGCTTTCTTT	CASSLSQRNTEAFF
TRBV5-1	once	TRBD1	TRBJ1-1	TGCGCCAGCAGCTTGCAGGGGGGAGGCACTGAAGCTTTCTTT	CASSLQGGGTEAFF
TRBV30	.	TRBD1	TRBJ1-5	TGTGCCTGGAGCGACAGGGCCGGTCAGCCCCAGCATTTT	CAWSDRAGQPQHF
TRBV11-2	.	TRBD1	TRBJ1-1	TGTGCCAGCAGTTCTACAACAGGGGTCAAGAACACTGAAGCTTTCTTT	CASSSTTGVKNTEAFF
TRBV6-4	.	.	TRBJ2-2	TGTGCCAGCAGTCCCCAGGGGGGCACCGGGGAGCTGTTTTTT	CASSPQGGTGELFF
TRBV19	.	TRBD1	TRBJ1-2	TGTGCCAGTAGTAGGGCCGGGACAGCAGCTAACTATGGCTACACCTTC	CASSRAGTAANYGYTF